A single sample gave rise to the 11 T cell receptor beta chains below, sequenced in a study of cytomegalovirus exposure and HLA in healthy donors. PCR was performed using 60 Vbeta and 13 Jbeta primers. Generated by immunoSEQ multiplex PCR, the TCRdb table keeps only in-frame clones and is missing some. The sample includes 150,000 to 200,000 clones, over 75% seen only once; the top ten take 3.5% to 5.5%. The sample consisted of PBMCs. Every receptor here comes from a middle-aged man in good health and CMV-seronegative.

This clone was detected a few times. J is TRBJ2-5 and V is TRBV11-1; D not resolved. CDR3 length: 14 amino acids. Trimming left V 2 bases short and J 3 bases short, with 10 bases between. Germline CDR1 is SGHAT and CDR2 is FQDESV (reference sequence). The CDR3 coding sequence is TGTGCCAGCAGCTTATCGTCCAGCGAAGAGACCCAGTACTTC. Translating it yields CASSLSSSEETQYF.

This clone has just one count. The J gene is TRBJ1-2, the V gene TRBV18; 10 nucleotides agree with TRBD1. With 0 bases clipped from V and 4 bases from J, the junction kept 2 bases outside the gene matches. Looked up from germline, CDR1 is KGHSH and CDR2 is LQKENI. CDR3 length equals 15 residues. The CDR3 DNA reads as TGTGCCAGCTCACCACCGGGACAGGGGCCCTATGGCTACACCTTC. Its protein product is CASSPPGQGPYGYTF.

This chain connects TRBV7-3 to TRBJ1-1; a possible D gene is TRBD1 (6 bases). Trimming removed 6 bases at V and 6 bases at J, with 14 bases between. Germline V lookup: CDR1 SGHTA, CDR2 FQGTGA. The CDR3 spans 13 residues. The CDR3 sequence: CASRLQGFSEAFF. DNA of the CDR3: TGTGCCAGCAGGCTACAGGGATTCTCTGAAGCTTTCTTT.

The chain is built from TRBV6-5 and TRBJ1-5; TRBD1 agrees at 8 bases. Trimming at V came to 6 bases and at J to 4 bases, leaving 5 bases not matched to a gene. The CDR3 runs to 14 residues. The germline gives CDR1 MNHEY, CDR2 SVGAGI. CDR3 region: CASSPWTGNQPQHF. The CDR3 DNA is TGTGCCAGCAGCCCCTGGACAGGGAATCAGCCCCAGCATTTT.

The J gene is TRBJ2-2, the V gene TRBV6-4; tentative D call: TRBD1 (5 bases). CDR1 is MRHNA and CDR2 is SNTAGT in the germline V gene. Trimming pared 6 bases from V and 3 bases from J, leaving 11 bases between. The CDR3 spans 14 residues. The CDR3 sequence: CASSRDSDTGELFF. The CDR3 nucleotides read TGTGCCAGCAGCAGGGATAGTGACACCGGGGAGCTGTTTTTT.

Here the CDR3 DNA reads TGCGCCAGCAGCTTGGAACCAGGGCATACTGGAAACACCATATATTTT. Translated: CASSLEPGHTGNTIYF. The gene calls are TRBV5-1 and TRBJ1-3; weak D call: TRBD1 (5 bases). V shed 0 bases and J shed 2 bases, with 12 bases lying between them. Germline-derived CDR1 and CDR2 are SGHRS and YFSETQ. The CDR3 runs 16 residues.

The sample holds one count of this clone. The chain carries TRBV27 and TRBJ2-1, with 9 nucleotides matching TRBD2. The CDR3 consists of 14 residues. CDR1 and CDR2 (germline): MNHEY, SMNVEV (reference sequence). The ends lost 4 bases at V and 7 bases at J; junction bases unmatched: 5. The CDR3 here is CASSYLAGSNEQFF. The DNA for the CDR3 is TGTGCCAGCAGTTACCTAGCGGGGAGTAATGAGCAGTTCTTC.

This clone was seen just once. The rearrangement links TRBV5-1 to TRBJ2-1; 9 bases agree with TRBD1. Trimming cost V 6 bases and J 7 bases; bases outside gene matches: 2. This CDR3 contains 12 residues. Per the germline V gene, CDR1 is SGHRS and CDR2 is YFSETQ. In DNA form, the CDR3 reads TGCGCCAGCACGGGGACAGGGAATGAGCAGTTCTTC. Protein sequence: CASTGTGNEQFF. Full variable domain (remainder filled in from reference TRBV5-1 and TRBJ2-1): KAGVTQTPRYLIKTRGQQVTLSCSPISGHRSVSWYQQTPGQGLQFLFEYFSETQRNKGNFPGRFSGRQFSNSRSEMNVSTLELGDSALYLCASTGTGNEQFFGPGTRLTVL.

The chain is built from TRBV11-2 and TRBJ2-3, with 12 bases that match TRBD2. The CDR3 contains 16 residues. Per germline, CDR1 SGHAT and CDR2 FQNNGV. V lost 5 bases to trimming and J lost 5 bases; unmatched junction nucleotides: 8. The CDR3 DNA reads TGTGCCAGCAGCCCGCCGGCTAGCGGGGGGGTAGATACGCAGTATTTT. Amino acids: CASSPPASGGVDTQYF.

The chain carries TRBV30 and TRBJ2-6; possibly TRBD2 for D (6 bases). Trimming left V 3 bases short and J 9 bases short, with 18 bases between. Germline V CDR1 and CDR2: GTSNPN, SVGIG (reference sequence). This CDR3 comprises 15 residues. CDR3 sequence (DNA): TGTGCCTGGAGATCGGGGGACCGATACCTCAACGTCCTGACTTTC. This encodes CAWRSGDRYLNVLTF. Variable domain in full (rest from reference TRBV30 and TRBJ2-6): SQTIHQWPATLVQPVGSPLSLECTVEGTSNPNLYWYRQAAGRGLQLLFYSVGIGQISSEVPQNLSASRPQDRQFILSSKKLLLSDSGFYLCAWRSGDRYLNVLTFGAGSRLTVL.

V usage is TRBV30 and J usage is TRBJ1-6; TRBD1 is a possible D gene (5 bases). V lost 4 bases, J lost 9 bases, and 16 bases lay in between. This CDR3 spans 14 amino acids. CDR1 is GTSNPN, CDR2 SVGIG, per germline (reference sequence). The CDR3 DNA sequence: TGTGCCTGGACCCCCCCAGGGTCTAGTTCACCCCTCCACTTT. As protein: CAWTPPGSSSPLHF. The full variable domain, with the rest looked up from reference TRBV30 and TRBJ1-6, is SQTIHQWPATLVQPVGSPLSLECTVEGTSNPNLYWYRQAAGRGLQLLFYSVGIGQISSEVPQNLSASRPQDRQFILSSKKLLLSDSGFYLCAWTPPGSSSPLHFGNGTRLTVT.